This entry is about one TCR beta chain. This clone showed up just a few times. No cognate antigen has been identified for it. The junction does not match germline at one end; this may be a read error. From each donor, a single peripheral blood sample of roughly 0.11 L on average was drawn into heparinised tubes. A BD FACSAria II and a panel including CD45RO, CCR7, CD25, CD127, CD95 and CD27 were used to sort naive, central memory, regulatory and stem cell-like memory CD4+ T cells. Purity was above 95% for every sorted population. PBMCs were isolated immediately by Lymphoprep density gradient centrifugation and stained directly without culture. Samples were stained and sorted in pairs, with one healthy donor and one patient per experiment, so that batch effects were minimized. CDR3 length: 13 amino acids, cysteine to phenylalanine. CDR3 DNA only is kept here, 39 bases in frame from base 1. CDR1 and CDR2 were assigned from the germline V gene (reference sequence) as MNHEY and SMNVEV.

This specimen belongs to a study of beta chain features in type 1 diabetes (dated by TCRdb to the late 2010s). Notes on the research overall: Mean age, gender distribution, total cell number and subset yield did not differ between patients and healthy donors. Regulatory and stem cell-like memory subsets were isolated from only 8 patients and roughly 8 healthy donors, whereas naive and central memory subsets came from all 30 or so donors. In the study, recently diagnosed type 1 diabetes patients and matched healthy donors were compared on the TCRB repertoires of their sorted circulating CD4+ T cell subsets. A total of roughly 100 million sorted cells were examined across all samples, and the number of cells per subset was strongly correlated with RNA yield.

Results and caveats for the whole study, not just this receptor: Shorter templates might be favored by PCR, yet because patient and control samples were amplified and corrected together, any such skew would affect both groups equally. Naive, central memory and regulatory TCRB repertoires appeared to be more similar among patients than among healthy donors. Because cDNA was sequenced instead of genomic DNA, highly expressing activated cells could be over-represented, though the groups showed no difference in activation or CD3 levels. At VDJ recombination sites, type 1 diabetes patients had fewer insertions and more deleted nucleotides, which implies abnormalities in thymic rearrangement. Type 1 diabetes patients showed a moderate but significant shortening of TCRB CDR3 length in all four CD4+ subsets. Because small numbers of individuals were included in the HLA sub-analyses, any influence of HLA type on TCRB rearrangement was left unresolved.

All of the isolated RNA was reverse transcribed with the High Capacity cDNA Reverse Transcription Kit, so expressed TCRB transcripts were sequenced. Deep immunoSEQ sequencing was applied to naive, central memory and regulatory T cell samples, giving an average of about 3.7 million total reads per sample. Sorted cells were lysed in RLT buffer and RNA was extracted with DNase-treated RNeasy Micro or Mini kits, depending on cell number. Each cell subset was processed separately to prevent cross-contamination, with patient and healthy donor samples processed together. The immunoSEQ multiplex PCR was used to amplify TCRB sequences from cDNA, generating 87-bp fragments that spanned the CDR3 region. Sequencing of the amplicons was done on the Illumina HiSeq platform. As for the original processing: PCR bias was corrected computationally using synthetic template baselines, and reads within Hamming distance 2 were collapsed, with unmergeable singletons discarded. Reads were aligned against IMGT to assign V, D and J genes, CDR3 length and insertions or deletions at six rearrangement sites. Within each subset, clonotype counts were normalized to sorted cell number, after which true diversity and Gini coefficients were computed with the tcR R package. The overlap coefficient, calculated on TCRB nucleotide sequences, was used to quantify repertoire sharing. TCRdb took this table from immuneACCESS and kept in-frame rearrangements with V and J called. Such tables lack part of the clones; where checked against another copy, unresolved V genes explain under half of the gap, and the rest is unexplained. Clone size and V and J calls were adopted from that table, with D and trimming inferred from the DNA. The sample table records roughly 180,000 clones; over 6% of these occur just once. The top ten constitute 0.5% of the sample.

The sequenced sample was central memory CD4+ T cells from blood. The TCR sequence derives from a man younger than 35 with type 1 diabetes. The chain is encoded by TRBV27 joined to TRBJ2-6; the D segment could be TRBD1, given 5 matching bases. The sequenced DNA: TGTGCCTGCAGGGCTGCTGGGGCCAACGTCCTGACTTTC. Its coded protein is CACRAAGANVLTF.